The entry that follows covers one TCR beta chain sequence. The data stem from a study of OX40 agonist ivuxolimab in advanced cancers. V was pared by 2 bases and J by 5 bases, with 8 bases between. CDR1 SGHTS and CDR2 YDEGEE come from the germline V gene. The CDR3 covers 12 residues. Here immunoSEQ multiplex PCR was the method, and the copy in TCRdb shows in-frame clones only, minus some. The sample gives around 70,000 clones, 90% to 95% of which show up once; about 7.1% is in the top ten. The receptor comes from an adult with an advanced solid tumor such as melanoma, head and neck, liver or kidney cancer. The starting material was CD4+ or CD8+ T cells sorted from blood, obtained in a trial of the OX40 agonist ivuxolimab. V usage is TRBV5-8 and J usage is TRBJ2-7; D remains ambiguous. This CDR3 reads CASSFPVHEQYF. The CDR3 region has the DNA TGTGCCAGCAGCTTCCCTGTCCACGAGCAGTACTTC.